This is a list of T cell receptor beta chains from one sample in a study of post-analysis software for immune sequencing data. TCRdb called the PCR reads again in MiXCR, with one record for every CDR3 protein. The repertoire consists of hundreds of thousands of distinct CDR3 sequences, with roughly 27% occurring once and the leading ten covering roughly 0.54%. The sequencing sample was made of blood. These receptors were obtained from a girl between 5 and 17 years old with multiple sclerosis. Each CDR3 is given with its conserved first and last residue. The D gene is left open where the match is weak. Only some rows state a clone size, as once, few, many or a class for expanded clones.

D	V	J	size	DNA	CDR3
.	TRBV12-3/TRBV12-4	TRBJ2-1	.	TGTGCCAGCAGTTTTACTGGGTCGGGGACCTACAATGAGCAGTTCTTC	CASSFTGSGTYNEQFF
TRBD1	TRBV4-3	TRBJ2-7	.	TGCGCCAGCAGCCAAGGAACAGGGGCTCGCTCCTACAATGAGCAGTACTTC	CASSQGTGARSYNEQYF
.	TRBV5-1	TRBJ2-3	.	TGCGCCAGCAGTTACGGGACCCCGAGCACAGATACGCAGTATTTT	CASSYGTPSTDTQYF
.	TRBV27	TRBJ2-6	few	TGTGCCAGCAGCGAAGTGGACTCTGGGGCCAACGTCCTGACTTTC	CASSEVDSGANVLTF
.	TRBV4-3	TRBJ2-6	few	TGCGCCAGCAGCCGATTGGACCAGGTCTCTGGGGCCAACGTCCTGACTTTC	CASSRLDQVSGANVLTF
.	TRBV29-1	TRBJ2-5	many	TGCAGCGTTGAGAAGTTCGAAGAGACCCAGTACTTC	CSVEKFEETQYF
.	TRBV27	TRBJ2-1	few	TGTGCCACACAGCGGCGTAATGAGCAGTTCTTC	CATQRRNEQFF
.	TRBV7-9	TRBJ2-7	.	TGTGCCAGCAGCTTAGTTGCAGCGATAACCTGCGAGCAGTACTTC	CASSLVAAITCEQYF
.	TRBV20-1	TRBJ2-3	.	TGCAGTGCTAGAGATTGGACAGATACCACAGATACGCAGTATTTT	CSARDWTDTTDTQYF
.	TRBV3-1	TRBJ1-1	.	TGTGCCAGCAGCCACCGGGCCCGAGTCTCTAACACTGAAGCTTTCTTT	CASSHRARVSNTEAFF
TRBD2	TRBV20-1	TRBJ2-1	.	TGCAGTGCTAGAGGGCTAGCGGGAGGGGTCTACAATGAGCAGTTCTTC	CSARGLAGGVYNEQFF
.	TRBV20-1	TRBJ2-1	few	TGCAGTGCCCGCCCGGGACGAACCGATGAGCAGTTCTTC	CSARPGRTDEQFF
TRBD2	TRBV6-5	TRBJ2-1	.	TGTGCCAGCACCCTTAGGCGGGGGACCGACAATGAGCAGTTATTC	CASTLRRGTDNEQLF
.	TRBV28	TRBJ2-5	few	TGTGCCAGCAGTTTTCGGCTCACTGGGGAGACCCAGTACTTC	CASSFRLTGETQYF
.	TRBV5-1	TRBJ1-4	once	TGCGCCAGCAGCTCCGGACGGGGCGGTGAAAAACTGTTTTTT	CASSSGRGGEKLFF
TRBD1	TRBV7-2	TRBJ2-1	few	TGTGCCAGCAGCCCGAACAGGGGTCATAGCAATGAGCAGTTCTTC	CASSPNRGHSNEQFF
TRBD1	TRBV7-2	TRBJ1-2	few	TGTGCCAGCAGCTTATCCCCACAGGGGACTTATGGCTACACCTTC	CASSLSPQGTYGYTF
TRBD2	TRBV20-1	TRBJ2-3	few	TGCAGTGCTCGACTACTAGCGGGGGGAACAGATACGCAGTATTTT	CSARLLAGGTDTQYF
TRBD2	TRBV7-2	TRBJ2-5	.	TGTGCCAGCAGCTCGGGACTAGTTGAGACCCAGTACTTC	CASSSGLVETQYF
TRBD1	TRBV7-6	TRBJ2-1	.	TGTGCCAGCAGCTTGGTCCGGGACAGGGATCACAATGAGCAGTTCTTC	CASSLVRDRDHNEQFF
.	TRBV11-2	TRBJ2-1	.	TGTGCCAGCAGCTTAGATAGGGCGAGGTATGAGCAGTTCTTC	CASSLDRARYEQFF
TRBD1	TRBV6-5	TRBJ2-2	few	TGTGCCAGCACACAGGGGTCCGGGGAGCTGTTTTTT	CASTQGSGELFF
TRBD1	TRBV20-1	TRBJ2-7	.	TGCAGTGCTGGCCGGGACAGGAGCTCCTACGAGCAGTACTTC	CSAGRDRSSYEQYF
TRBD1	TRBV12-3/TRBV12-4	TRBJ1-5	.	TGTGCCAGCAGTTTAAGCCAGGGGGCCGGTCAGCCCCAGCATTTT	CASSLSQGAGQPQHF
.	TRBV11-2	TRBJ2-4	.	TGTGCCAGCAGAGAGCCTCTGACGACAAACATTCAGTACTTC	CASREPLTTNIQYF
.	TRBV7-9	TRBJ1-2	.	TGTGCCAGCAGCTTAGAGAGGGTTTCTAACTATGGCTACACCTTC	CASSLERVSNYGYTF
TRBD2	TRBV7-2	TRBJ2-1	few	TGTGCCAGCAAGTCTAGCGGGAGTACTTACAATGAGCAGTTCTTC	CASKSSGSTYNEQFF
TRBD1	TRBV5-1	TRBJ2-4	few	TGCGCCAGCAGCGAAGGGACAGGGGAGACCAAAAACATTCAGTACTTC	CASSEGTGETKNIQYF
TRBD2	TRBV20-1	TRBJ2-3	.	TGCAGTGCGCCAACTAGCGTCACAGATACGCAGTATTTT	CSAPTSVTDTQYF
.	TRBV15	TRBJ2-4	.	TGTGCCACCAGCAGCAGGGGCGGGGAGGGGAACGCCAAAAACATTCAGTACTTC	CATSSRGGEGNAKNIQYF
.	TRBV3-1	TRBJ2-7	many	TGTGCCAGCAGCCACGGCAGGGCCTACGAGCAGTACTTC	CASSHGRAYEQYF
.	TRBV27	TRBJ2-1	many	TGTGCCAGCAGTTTTTCGGGCGATGAGCAGTTCTTC	CASSFSGDEQFF
TRBD2	TRBV5-5	TRBJ2-1	.	TGTGCCAGCAGCTCGAGACCTACTAGCGGGGCAAACAATGAGCAGTTCTTC	CASSSRPTSGANNEQFF
TRBD1	TRBV5-1	TRBJ2-3	few	TGCGCCGTCAAAAGACAGGGAAGGCGGCAAGATACGCAGTATTTT	CAVKRQGRRQDTQYF
.	TRBV6-6	TRBJ1-2	few	TGTGCCAGCAGTACAAAAAGTGGGGGCAGTGGCTACACCTTC	CASSTKSGGSGYTF